Given below is one T cell receptor (beta chain) in context. Its antigen is not identified. The source of the sample is a study of post-analysis software for immune sequencing data. The wider study: Multiple sclerosis in the patients followed relapsing-remitting, secondary progressive and progressive-relapsing courses.

Study conclusions and caveats: Significantly decreased normalized Chao1 diversity was recorded for multiple sclerosis patients relative to controls. Compared with controls, patients had more of about 5 TRBV segments, including TRBV5-6, TRBV5-1 and TRBV20-1.

The J segment lost 2 bases and the V segment lost 5 bases, leaving 7 bases of the junction unmatched. The CDR3 has 15 amino acids. Germline V gives CDR1 SGHRS, CDR2 YFSETQ. Libraries were made from TCR beta cDNA, and they carried unique molecular identifiers. TCRdb independently ran MiXCR on the PCR reads; one entry per CDR3 protein. Of about 200,000 distinct CDR3 sequences listed, approximately 30% are singletons. The gene calls are TRBV5-1 and TRBJ1-1; 9 bases are a match to TRBD1. The material sequenced was blood. The clonotype comes from a girl aged 2-17 years with multiple sclerosis. The DNA for the CDR3 is TGCGCCAGCAGACTATCGGACAGGGGTAACACTGAAGCTTTCTTT. This encodes CASRLSDRGNTEAFF. Full variable domain (remainder filled in from reference TRBV5-1 and TRBJ1-1): KAGVTQTPRYLIKTRGQQVTLSCSPISGHRSVSWYQQTPGQGLQFLFEYFSETQRNKGNFPGRFSGRQFSNSRSEMNVSTLELGDSALYLCASRLSDRGNTEAFFGQGTRLTVV.